This T cell receptor (beta chain) was captured in a study of shared clonotypes between healthy human individuals. Researchers ran the assay at a deep level. Profiled with immunoSEQ multiplex PCR; TCRdb holds only in-frame clones, not every one. The sample lists roughly 2.5 million clones; more than 80% were seen once. V shed 1 base, J shed 7 bases, and the junction held 7 bases outside the gene matches. The V gene's germline CDR1 is MGHRA and CDR2 YSYEKL. The CDR3 sequence is 15 residues long. The chain uses TRBV4-1 and TRBJ2-7, with 10 bases fitting TRBD2. The TCR comes from a man between 18 and 29 years old in good health. Sequencing was done on a sample of naive CD4+ T cells sorted from blood. The subset denotes: CD45RA+ positively selected. This CDR3 is CASSQVSSGGREQYF. In DNA form, the CDR3 reads TGCGCCAGCAGCCAAGTCTCTAGCGGGGGAAGGGAGCAGTACTTC.